The 20 T cell receptor beta chains below come from one sample, sequenced in a study of beta chain features in type 1 diabetes. The whole isolated RNA underwent reverse transcription, so sequencing captured expressed TCRB transcripts. Assay used: immunoSEQ multiplex PCR; TCRdb lists only in-frame clones, some missing. The sample holds some 99,000 clones, approximately 39% seen once. The sequencing input was stem cell memory CD4+ T cells from blood. These receptors were obtained from a woman between 18 and 29 years old in good health.

Only a few counts were recorded for this clone. The gene calls are TRBV5-6 and TRBJ1-2, with a tentative D call TRBD1 (5 bases). CDR1 SGHDT and CDR2 YYEEEE come from the germline V gene. Trimming cost V 1 base and J 4 bases, with 11 bases left between them. This CDR3 is built from 14 residues. CDR3 residues: CASSLRRGLYGYTF. CDR3 in DNA: TGTGCCAGCAGCTTGAGAAGGGGCCTCTATGGCTACACCTTC. Full variable domain (outside the CDR3, taken from reference TRBV5-6 and TRBJ1-2): DAGVTQSPTHLIKTRGQQVTLRCSPKSGHDTVSWYQQALGQGPQFIFQYYEEEERQRGNFPDRFSGHQFPNYSSELNVNALLLGDSALYLCASSLRRGLYGYTFGSGTRLTVV.

This clone has just a few counts. The chain recombines TRBV11-2 with TRBJ2-3, with 9 bases identical to TRBD2. Losses at the gene ends were 5 bases for V and 2 bases for J; bases not matched to a gene: 5. The CDR3 is made up of 15 amino acids. CDR1 is SGHAT, CDR2 FQNNGV, per germline. The CDR3 is CASSTGTSPTDTQYF. CDR3 sequence (DNA): TGTGCCAGCAGCACCGGGACTAGCCCCACAGATACGCAGTATTTT.

As DNA, the CDR3 is TGTGCCAGCACCACAGGGGGTGCGAACACCGGGGAGCTGTTTTTT. As protein: CASTTGGANTGELFF. The V gene is TRBV28, the J gene TRBJ2-2, with 8 bases that match TRBD1. Germline V gene data show CDR1 as MDHEN and CDR2 as SYDVKM. V shed 7 bases and J 0 bases; nucleotides not matched to a gene: 4. The CDR3 extends over 15 amino acids. The full variable domain, with the rest looked up from reference TRBV28 and TRBJ2-2, is DVKVTQSSRYLVKRTGEKVFLECVQDMDHENMFWYRQDPGLGLRLIYFSYDVKMKEKGDIPEGYSVSREKKERFSLILESASTNQTSMYLCASTTGGANTGELFFGEGSRLTVL.

J is TRBJ2-7 and V is TRBV30; 12 nucleotides line up with TRBD2. The CDR3 is 15 residues long. V lost 4 bases and J lost 3; bases outside the gene matches: 7. Germline CDR1 is GTSNPN and CDR2 is SVGIG (reference sequence). CDR3 loop: CAWTRPGLAGYEQYF. CDR3 DNA: TGTGCCTGGACTAGGCCGGGACTAGCGGGCTACGAGCAGTACTTC. Based on the CDR3 plus reference TRBV30 and TRBJ2-7, the full variable domain is SQTIHQWPATLVQPVGSPLSLECTVEGTSNPNLYWYRQAAGRGLQLLFYSVGIGQISSEVPQNLSASRPQDRQFILSSKKLLLSDSGFYLCAWTRPGLAGYEQYFGPGTRLTVT.

This clone was seen a handful of times. The chain joins TRBV7-9 to TRBJ2-7; maybe TRBD1 (7 bases). There are 17 residues in the CDR3. Trimming cost V 2 bases and J 4 bases, with 21 bases left between them. CDR1 is SEHNR, CDR2 FQNEAQ, per germline (reference sequence). This CDR3 is CASSLKGATGVGYEQYF. CDR3 DNA sequence: TGTGCCAGCAGCTTAAAGGGGGCGACGGGAGTAGGATACGAGCAGTACTTC.

This clone was picked up a small number of times. The chain links TRBV13 to TRBJ1-2; D perhaps matches TRBD1 (6 bases). Trimming cost V 5 bases and J 6 bases, with 16 bases left between them. The germline V gene has CDR1 PRHDT and CDR2 FYEKMQ (reference sequence). The CDR3 sequence is 14 residues long. The chain's CDR3 is CASSPPVTGNGYTF. As DNA, the CDR3 is TGTGCCAGCAGCCCACCCGTTACAGGGAATGGCTACACCTTC.

This sequence joins TRBV30 and TRBJ2-7; 7 bases agree with TRBD1. J lost 5 bases, V lost 1 base, and 5 bases had no gene match. Germline CDR1 GTSNPN, CDR2 SVGIG (reference sequence). The CDR3 contains 13 residues. The DNA of the CDR3 is TGTGCCTGGAGTGATGGACAGGTCAACGAGCAGTACTTC. It specifies CAWSDGQVNEQYF.

This clone was picked up a small number of times. V gene TRBV23-1 combines with J gene TRBJ2-7; 9 positions agree with TRBD1. TRBV23-1 is classed as an ORF, of uncertain function. The CDR3 has 15 residues. V lost 0 bases to trimming and J lost 6 bases; unmatched junction nucleotides: 6. In nucleotides, the CDR3 is TGCGCCAGCAGTCAATCTGGACAGGGGCTGGCCGAGCAGTACTTC. This codes for CASSQSGQGLAEQYF.

The rearrangement uses TRBV6-5 and TRBJ2-7, with D unresolved. From germline, CDR1 is MNHEY and CDR2 SVGAGI. Trimming shortened V by 7 bases and J by 2 bases, and 9 bases separated the two germline ends. The CDR3 contains 12 residues. The CDR3 coding sequence is TGTGCCAGCAAAACCAGAACCTACGAGCAGTACTTC. It is translated as CASKTRTYEQYF.

The genes are TRBV20-1 and TRBJ2-3; D uncertain. Germline V gene sequence: CDR1 DFQATT, CDR2 SNEGSKA (reference sequence). Trimming stripped 3 bases from V and 11 bases from J, with 12 bases between. The CDR3 consists of 11 residues. The CDR3 DNA is TGCAGTGCTAGGATGGCCCTTGGGCAGTATTTT. It encodes CSARMALGQYF.

This clone was counted a few times. The chain employs TRBV27 and TRBJ2-3, with a tentative D call TRBD1 (6 bases). Per germline, CDR1 MNHEY and CDR2 SMNVEV (reference sequence). The V end lost 7 bases, the J end lost 3 bases, and 11 bases lay between the germline ends. The CDR3 has 13 residues. The CDR3 sequence: CASTGVRTDTQYF. CDR3 coding DNA: TGTGCCAGCACAGGGGTCAGAACAGATACGCAGTATTTT.

This chain joins TRBV19 and TRBJ2-7, with 8 bases identical to TRBD1. The CDR3 has 16 residues. The J segment lost 4 bases and the V segment lost 3 bases, leaving 11 bases of the junction unmatched. Germline CDR1 LNHDA, CDR2 SQIVND (reference sequence). For the CDR3, the DNA is TGTGCCAGTAGTATTGGTTGGGGACAGGAATCGTACGAGCAGTACTTC. Protein product: CASSIGWGQESYEQYF.

The chain is built from TRBV18 and TRBJ2-5; D may be TRBD2 (6 bases). This CDR3 is 15 amino acids long. Per germline, CDR1 KGHSH and CDR2 LQKENI. Between the trimmed V and J ends, which lost 0 bases and 5 bases, there was a span of 13 bases. This CDR3 reads CASSPPSQGGETQYF. In DNA, the CDR3 is TGTGCCAGCTCACCACCGAGCCAGGGAGGCGAGACCCAGTACTTC.

This rearrangement joins TRBV19 to TRBJ2-2, with TRBD1 identical over 9 bases. The germline gives CDR1 LNHDA, CDR2 SQIVND (reference sequence). The V segment lost 7 bases and the J segment 6 bases; nucleotides outside the gene matches: 12. The CDR3 extends over 16 amino acids. CDR3 sequence: CASTSRTGAIAGELFF. Written as DNA, the CDR3 is TGTGCCAGTACCTCTAGGACAGGGGCTATTGCCGGGGAGCTGTTTTTT.

This clone appeared a few times. The chain uses TRBV7-8 and TRBJ2-3, with a possible D match to TRBD1 (5 bases). Trimming stripped 8 bases from V and 1 base from J, with 13 bases between. Germline CDR1 and CDR2: SGHVS and FQNEAQ. There are 14 residues in the CDR3. CDR3 coding DNA: TGTGCCAGCTCCCGTGGGGCGGGCACAGATACGCAGTATTTT. Its translation is CASSRGAGTDTQYF.

The chain carries TRBV7-2 and TRBJ2-7, with D possibly being TRBD2 (5 bases). Deletions cut 1 base from V and 0 bases from J, with 10 bases between. The CDR3 contains 15 residues. The germline gives CDR1 SGHTA, CDR2 FQGNSA. The CDR3 sequence: CASSLVAGPSYEQYF. The CDR3 nucleotides read TGTGCCAGCAGCTTAGTCGCGGGCCCCTCCTACGAGCAGTACTTC. The entire variable domain, with the rest obtained from reference TRBV7-2 and TRBJ2-7, is as follows: GAGVSQSPSNKVTEKGKDVELRCDPISGHTALYWYRQSLGQGLEFLIYFQGNSAPDKSGLPSDRFSAERTGGSVSTLTIQRTQQEDSAVYLCASSLVAGPSYEQYFGPGTRLTVT.

The V call is TRBV9, the J call TRBJ2-7; 10 bases align to TRBD2. The ends lost 1 base at V and 10 bases at J; junction bases unmatched: 11. The CDR3 has 15 amino acids. Germline loops: CDR1 SGDLS, CDR2 YYNGEE. In DNA, the CDR3 is TGTGCCAGCAGCGTATCACCGGCTAGCGGGAGTCGACAGTACTTC. Residues: CASSVSPASGSRQYF.

The DNA of the CDR3 is TGTGCCAGCAGCTTAGCGAGTTGGGGGACAGGCGCCTACGAGCAGTACTTC. Translation gives CASSLASWGTGAYEQYF. The rearrangement links TRBV7-9 to TRBJ2-7; TRBD1 matches at 8 bases. The CDR3 is 17 amino acids. V was clipped by 0 bases and J by 2 bases; unmatched bases: 9. From germline, CDR1 is SEHNR and CDR2 FQNEAQ (reference sequence).

This chain joins TRBV4-1 and TRBJ2-7; a weak D match, TRBD2 (6 bases). V was cut by 4 bases and J by 7 bases, with 14 bases left in between. Germline lookup yields CDR1 MGHRA and CDR2 YSYEKL. This CDR3 has 13 amino acids. The CDR3 nucleotides are TGCGCCAGCAGCCCCCTCCGGGACTCGGAGCAGTACTTC. This sequence encodes CASSPLRDSEQYF.

This clone was seen more than once but under ten times. CDR3 sequence reads: CASSRTGMEAFF. The DNA of the CDR3 is TGTGCCAGCAGCCGTACAGGGATGGAAGCTTTCTTT. This chain links TRBV5-6 with TRBJ1-1, with a weak D call TRBD1 (6 bases). This CDR3 has 12 amino acids. The V gene's germline CDR1 is SGHDT and CDR2 YYEEEE. The V end lost 4 bases, the J end lost 8 bases, and 12 bases lay between the germline ends.